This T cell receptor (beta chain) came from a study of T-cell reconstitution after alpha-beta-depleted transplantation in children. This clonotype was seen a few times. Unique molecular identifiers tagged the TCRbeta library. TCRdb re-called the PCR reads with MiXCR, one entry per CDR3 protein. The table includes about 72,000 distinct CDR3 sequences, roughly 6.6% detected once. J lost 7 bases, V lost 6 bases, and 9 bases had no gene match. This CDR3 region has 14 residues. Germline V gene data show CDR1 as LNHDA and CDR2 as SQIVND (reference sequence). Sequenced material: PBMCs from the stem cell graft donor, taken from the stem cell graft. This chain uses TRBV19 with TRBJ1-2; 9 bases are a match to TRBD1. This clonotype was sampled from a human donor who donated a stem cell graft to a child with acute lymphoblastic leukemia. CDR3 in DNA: TGTGCCAGTAGGCGGGACAGGGATCCCTCTGGCTACACCTTC. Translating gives CASRRDRDPSGYTF.